A single sample gave rise to the 18 T cell receptor beta chains below, sequenced in a study of blood T cells in healthy people across ages. PCR was performed a second time for 7 to 11 cycles using a sample-barcoded 5' primer and a J-beta primer mix. TCRdb reprocessed the 5' RACE reads via MiXCR and lists one record per CDR3 protein. This table has some 1,800,000 distinct CDR3 sequences, about two fifths appearing once. The sequenced sample was blood. Receptors were obtained from a human donor in good health.

This clonotype turned up a few times. J is TRBJ1-4 and V is TRBV27, with a tentative D call TRBD1 (6 bases). The CDR3 extends over 16 amino acids. The V end was cut by 6 bases, the J end by 4 bases, with 18 bases between. Per germline, CDR1 MNHEY and CDR2 SMNVEV (reference sequence). The CDR3 loop reads CASSPITGQLNEKLFF. CDR3 sequence (DNA): TGTGCCAGCAGCCCTATTACAGGGCAACTTAATGAAAAACTGTTTTTT.

DNA of the CDR3: TGTGCCAGCAGCAAAGGGACTAGCGGGCCTGAAGAGACCCAGTACTTC. The encoded protein is CASSKGTSGPEETQYF. The chain is built from TRBV11-2 and TRBJ2-5; 12 positions agree with TRBD2. The germline V gene encodes CDR1 SGHAT and CDR2 FQNNGV. The CDR3 loop spans 16 amino acids. Trimming at V came to 5 bases and at J to 3 bases, leaving 7 bases not matched to a gene.

The CDR3 DNA reads TGTGCCAGCAGCGTTGGGGAGCTGTCATACACTGAAGCTTTCTTT. It translates to CASSVGELSYTEAFF. This rearrangement joins TRBV9 to TRBJ1-1, with unresolved D. V shed 2 bases and J shed 3 bases, with 14 bases lying between them. CDR3 length: 15 amino acids. Germline loops: CDR1 SGDLS, CDR2 YYNGEE.

This chain links TRBV7-3 with TRBJ1-6; no reliable D call. Germline values: CDR1 SGHTA, CDR2 FQGTGA. The CDR3 spans 13 residues. V was clipped by 4 bases and J by 8 bases, with 9 bases between them. CDR3 in DNA: TGTGCCAGCAGCTCCGGACTGGATTCACCCCTCCACTTT. Encoded protein: CASSSGLDSPLHF.

The J gene is TRBJ2-3, the V gene TRBV6-5; TRBD2 aligns across 7 bases. V shed 2 bases and J 1 base; nucleotides not matched to a gene: 9. Germline assignment: CDR1 MNHEY and CDR2 SVGAGI. The CDR3 contains 17 residues. The CDR3 reads CASSYGIDRGGTDTQYF. In DNA form, the CDR3 reads TGTGCCAGCAGTTACGGGATAGATCGGGGGGGCACAGATACGCAGTATTTT.

This clonotype was counted only a few times. The chain carries TRBV5-1 and TRBJ1-2; tentatively, D is TRBD1 (5 bases). Germline V CDR1 and CDR2: SGHRS, YFSETQ. The CDR3 runs to 17 residues. Trimming cost V 0 bases and J 3 bases, with 18 bases left between them. This chain's CDR3 is CASSLAGGYPEDYGYTF. Written as DNA, the CDR3 is TGCGCCAGCAGCTTGGCCGGGGGATACCCCGAGGACTATGGCTACACCTTC.

Regarding this clonotype: The junction shows a germline mismatch at one end, possibly a read error. This chain links TRBV5-1 with TRBJ1-2; D not certain. The V gene's germline CDR1 is SGHRS and CDR2 YFSETQ. CDR3 size: 11 residues. CDR3 region: CASRLETGYTF. The CDR3 region has the DNA TGCGCCAGCAGATTGGAGACTGGCTACACCTTC. The whole variable domain, filled in from reference TRBV5-1 and TRBJ1-2, reads KAGVTQTPRYLIKTRGQQVTLSCSPISGHRSVSWYQQTPGQGLQFLFEYFSETQRNKGNFPGRFSGRQFSNSRSEMNVSTLELGDSALYLCASRLETGYTFGSGTRLTVV.

This clonotype was detected only a few times. One end of the junction fails to match germline, which may point to a read error. This chain connects TRBV15 to TRBJ1-2; D call uncertain. Germline V lookup: CDR1 LNHNV, CDR2 YYDKDF (reference sequence). This CDR3 contains 14 residues. CDR3 in amino acids: CVTSRDRRHYGYTF. The CDR3 DNA reads as TGTGTCACCAGCAGAGATAGACGGCATTATGGCTACACCTTC.

The count of this clonotype is one. The V and J genes are TRBV12-3 or TRBV12-4 and TRBJ2-7, with 8 positions matching TRBD2. V lost 9 bases and J lost 3; bases outside the gene matches: 4. The CDR3 totals 12 residues. CDR3 protein: CASTTSVYEQYF. CDR3 nucleotide sequence: TGTGCCAGTACGACTAGCGTCTACGAGCAGTACTTC.

This clonotype has more than one count but fewer than ten. The V call is TRBV7-8, the J call TRBJ1-6; tentatively, D is TRBD1 (5 bases). The V gene's germline CDR1 is SGHVS and CDR2 FQNEAQ. The CDR3 spans 13 residues. Trimming stripped 8 bases from V and 10 bases from J, with 15 bases between. The DNA of the CDR3 is TGTGCCAGCTCCCGAGGGGTTGGGTCACCCCTCCACTTT. Protein product: CASSRGVGSPLHF.

This clonotype was recorded only once. The chain couples TRBV9 to TRBJ2-5, with 13 bases fitting TRBD2. The germline CDR1 and CDR2 sequences are SGDLS and YYNGEE. The CDR3 spans 14 residues. After removal of 8 bases from V and 2 bases from J, the junction contained 3 bases not matched to a gene. CDR3 coding DNA: TGTGCCAGTACTAGCGGGGGGGTTCAAGAGACCCAGTACTTC. Amino acids: CASTSGGVQETQYF.

The V and J genes are TRBV12-3 or TRBV12-4 and TRBJ2-1; TRBD2 is a possible D gene (5 bases). This CDR3 spans 12 amino acids. V lost 6 bases and J 9 bases, leaving 12 bases between the germline ends. The CDR3 loop reads CASSLLDIEQFF. CDR3 coding DNA: TGTGCCAGCAGCTTACTAGACATTGAGCAGTTCTTC.

This clonotype was detected once. The chain employs TRBV15 and TRBJ2-3; 7 nucleotides align to TRBD1. J gave up 2 bases and V 4 bases, and 9 bases lay outside the gene matches. The germline CDR1 and CDR2 sequences are LNHNV and YYDKDF (reference sequence). The CDR3 is 16 amino acids. In nucleotides, the CDR3 is TGTGCCACCAGCAAAGGAAGGGGGCAGTACACAGATACGCAGTATTTT. This encodes CATSKGRGQYTDTQYF.

The V and J genes are TRBV7-6 and TRBJ1-4; 7 bases line up with TRBD1. Losses at the gene ends were 6 bases for V and 4 bases for J; bases not matched to a gene: 8. Germline V gene sequence: CDR1 SGHVS, CDR2 FNYEAQ. This CDR3 spans 15 amino acids. CDR3 region: CASRRTGALNEKLFF. The CDR3 DNA reads TGTGCCAGCAGGCGCACAGGGGCCCTTAATGAAAAACTGTTTTTT. The entire variable domain, with the rest obtained from reference TRBV7-6 and TRBJ1-4, is as follows: GAGVSQSPRYKVTKRGQDVALRCDPISGHVSLYWYRQALGQGPEFLTYFNYEAQQDKSGLPNDRFSAERPEGSISTLTIQRTEQRDSAMYRCASRRTGALNEKLFFGSGTQLSVL.

V gene TRBV12-3 or TRBV12-4 combines with J gene TRBJ2-5; D call uncertain. V dropped 4 bases and J dropped 11 bases, with 20 bases sitting between them. The CDR3 sequence is 14 residues long. CDR3 sequence (DNA): TGTGCCAGCAGTTCAAGTTACCCCATCTACAAGCAGTACTTC. Its protein is CASSSSYPIYKQYF.

The chain uses TRBV29-1 and TRBJ1-2; unclear D gene. The germline gives CDR1 SQVTM, CDR2 ANQGSEA. The CDR3 is 13 residues long. V gave up 3 bases and J gave up 0 bases, with 8 bases separating them. The CDR3 loop is CSVDGRTNYGYTF. CDR3 bases: TGCAGCGTTGATGGGAGAACTAACTATGGCTACACCTTC.

This rearrangement joins TRBV20-1 to TRBJ2-4, with D unresolved. The germline V gene has CDR1 DFQATT and CDR2 SNEGSKA (reference sequence). The CDR3 runs 14 residues. The ends were cut back, 3 bases at V and 7 bases at J, with 16 bases in the middle. CDR3 nucleotide sequence: TGCAGTGCTAGCCGCCTACTGGGTGTCAACATTCAGTACTTC. Its translation: CSASRLLGVNIQYF.

The rearrangement joins TRBV7-9 to TRBJ1-4, with 8 bases matching TRBD1. CDR3 length: 16 residues. CDR1 is SEHNR, CDR2 FQNEAQ, per germline (reference sequence). J lost 4 bases, V lost 0 bases, and 4 bases had no gene match. CDR3 nucleotide sequence: TGTGCCAGCAGCTTAGCTGGCAGGGGGCTTAATGAAAAACTGTTTTTT. Protein product: CASSLAGRGLNEKLFF.